This T cell receptor beta chain was documented in a study of blood T cell repertoires in COVID-19. As handled by the study authors: It was from reference gene primer amplification that nucleated cell counts were estimated. Profiled with immunoSEQ multiplex PCR; TCRdb holds only in-frame clones, not every one. V and J calls and clone size are those listed in that table; D and trimming were worked out from the DNA. The profile shows some 45,000 clones, approximately 88% of them singletons. The origin of this receptor is a human donor with active COVID-19. The donor label of this sample is uncertain. Material: peripheral blood.

The CDR3 region is CASSQEWHSNQPQHF. The DNA of the CDR3 is TGCGCCAGCAGCCAAGAGTGGCATAGCAATCAGCCCCAGCATTTT. The chain couples TRBV4-3 to TRBJ1-5; D not resolved. V was pared by 0 bases and J by 0 bases, with 6 bases between. The CDR3 is made up of 15 amino acids. Per germline, CDR1 LGHNA and CDR2 YSLEER.